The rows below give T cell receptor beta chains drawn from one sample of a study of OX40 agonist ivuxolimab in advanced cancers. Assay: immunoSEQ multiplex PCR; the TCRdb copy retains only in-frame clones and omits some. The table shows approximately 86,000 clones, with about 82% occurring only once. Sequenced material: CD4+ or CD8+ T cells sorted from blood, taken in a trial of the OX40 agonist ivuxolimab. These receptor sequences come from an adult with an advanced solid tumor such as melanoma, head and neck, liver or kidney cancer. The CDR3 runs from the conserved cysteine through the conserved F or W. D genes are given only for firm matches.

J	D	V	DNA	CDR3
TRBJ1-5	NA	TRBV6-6	TGTGCCAGCAGGGATACAGGGTATCAGCCCCAGCATTTT	CASRDTGYQPQHF
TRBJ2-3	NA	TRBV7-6	TGTGCCAGCAGCTTAGCTTCCTGGGGGAGCACAGATACGCAGTATTTT	CASSLASWGSTDTQYF
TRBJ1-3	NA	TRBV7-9	TGTGCCAGCAGCTTCGGGGGCATCTCTGGAAACACCATATATTTT	CASSFGGISGNTIYF
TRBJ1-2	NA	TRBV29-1	TGCAGCGTTGAAAAGGCAGAGCTGAACTATGGCTACACCTTC	CSVEKAELNYGYTF
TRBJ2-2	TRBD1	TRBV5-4	TGTGCCAGCAGCTTGGGGACAGGGTTCCCCGGGGAGCTGTTTTTT	CASSLGTGFPGELFF
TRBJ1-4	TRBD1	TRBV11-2	TGTGCCAGCAGCTTAGGGGACAGAGATATTGAAAAACTGTTTTTT	CASSLGDRDIEKLFF
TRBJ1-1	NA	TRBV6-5	TGTGCCAGCAGTTACGGGAGAAACACTGAAGCTTTCTTT	CASSYGRNTEAFF
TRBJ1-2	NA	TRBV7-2	TGTGCCAGCAGCTCCGGACAGAACTATGGCTACACCTTC	CASSSGQNYGYTF
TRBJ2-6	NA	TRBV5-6	TGTGCCAGCAGCCACCGACTAGTCCTGACTTTC	CASSHRLVLTF
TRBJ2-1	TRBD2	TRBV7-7	TGTGCTAGCAGCTCCTCACTAGCGGGACGAGATGAGCAGTTCTTC	CASSSSLAGRDEQFF